These 9 T cell receptor beta chains came from one sample sequenced in a study of cytomegalovirus exposure and HLA in healthy donors. This PCR relied on a set of 60 Vbeta primers and 13 Jbeta primers. Clones were read by immunoSEQ multiplex PCR, and TCRdb kept only the in-frame ones, dropping some. The sample holds 50,000 to 60,000 clones, roughly 80% seen once. The sequenced sample was PBMCs. These receptors came from a woman in her thirties or forties in good health and CMV-seropositive.

The chain uses TRBV30 and TRBJ1-4; 8 positions match TRBD1. Germline V gives CDR1 GTSNPN, CDR2 SVGIG (reference sequence). The CDR3 runs to 14 residues. The J segment lost 2 bases and the V segment lost 8 bases, leaving 7 bases of the junction unmatched. The CDR3 loop is CALSRTGTNEKLFF. CDR3 in DNA: TGTGCCCTTTCCCGGACAGGGACTAATGAAAAACTGTTTTTT.

The chain has TRBV6-1 and TRBJ2-2; tentative D call: TRBD1 (6 bases). Germline V gives CDR1 MNHNS, CDR2 SASEGT. V was pared by 2 bases and J by 12 bases, with 19 bases between. The CDR3 contains 15 residues. CDR3 amino acids: CASSETRGTVPKLFF. CDR3 DNA: TGTGCCAGCAGTGAAACCAGGGGCACCGTACCTAAGCTGTTTTTT.

This sequence joins TRBV7-6 and TRBJ1-1; maybe TRBD1 (5 bases). CDR1 is SGHVS and CDR2 is FNYEAQ in the germline V gene. This CDR3 has 17 residues. Trimming removed 1 base from V and 1 base from J, with 16 bases in between. CDR3 region: CASSLERGQPSNTEAFF. For the CDR3, the DNA is TGTGCCAGCAGCTTAGAACGTGGACAACCATCGAACACTGAAGCTTTCTTT.

This rearrangement joins TRBV5-4 to TRBJ1-1; a weak D match, TRBD1 (6 bases). Per germline, CDR1 SGHNT and CDR2 YYREEE (reference sequence). V lost 4 bases and J lost 4, with 11 bases in between. This CDR3 has 13 residues. The CDR3 region is CASSAPRGTEAFF. The CDR3 bases are TGTGCCAGCAGCGCCCCCAGGGGCACTGAAGCTTTCTTT.

A few counts support this clone. The chain is built from TRBV4-1 and TRBJ1-2; 10 bases are shared with TRBD1. The germline gives CDR1 MGHRA, CDR2 YSYEKL. Trimming took 1 base from V and 4 from J; bases not matched to a gene: 3. The CDR3 is 15 amino acids. This CDR3 reads CASSQAGDRGYGYTF. In DNA, the CDR3 is TGCGCCAGCAGCCAAGCCGGGGACAGGGGCTATGGCTACACCTTC.

V usage is TRBV7-2 and J usage is TRBJ2-7; TRBD2 matches 7 bases. The CDR3 consists of 15 residues. Germline CDR1 and CDR2: SGHTA and FQGNSA. V was clipped by 0 bases and J by 2 bases; unmatched bases: 4. The CDR3 bases are TGTGCCAGCAGCTTAGCCGGGGGGACGACCTACGAGCAGTACTTC. Residues: CASSLAGGTTYEQYF.

The rearrangement joins TRBV9 to TRBJ1-6, with a weak D call TRBD1 (6 bases). Trimming took 0 bases from V and 8 from J, leaving 12 bases between them. CDR3 size: 15 residues. The germline gives CDR1 SGDLS, CDR2 YYNGEE. The CDR3, as DNA: TGTGCCAGCAGCGTAGATCAGGGGATGGATTCACCCCTCCACTTT. It yields the protein CASSVDQGMDSPLHF.

The chain carries TRBV6-5 and TRBJ1-1; D call uncertain. With 0 bases removed from V and 4 bases from J, the gap between germline ends came to 9 bases. This CDR3 contains 14 residues. Germline V lookup: CDR1 MNHEY, CDR2 SVGAGI. In DNA, the CDR3 is TGTGCCAGCAGTTACTCTAGAGCCTTCACTGAAGCTTTCTTT. This sequence encodes CASSYSRAFTEAFF.

V and J are TRBV11-3 and TRBJ1-3; 11 positions agree with TRBD1. The V gene's germline CDR1 is SGHNT and CDR2 YENEEA. After removal of 6 bases from V and 4 bases from J, the junction contained 5 bases not matched to a gene. The CDR3 loop spans 15 amino acids. The CDR3 region is CASRSGQGDGNTIYF. The CDR3 coding sequence is TGTGCCAGCAGATCGGGACAGGGGGACGGAAACACCATATATTTT.